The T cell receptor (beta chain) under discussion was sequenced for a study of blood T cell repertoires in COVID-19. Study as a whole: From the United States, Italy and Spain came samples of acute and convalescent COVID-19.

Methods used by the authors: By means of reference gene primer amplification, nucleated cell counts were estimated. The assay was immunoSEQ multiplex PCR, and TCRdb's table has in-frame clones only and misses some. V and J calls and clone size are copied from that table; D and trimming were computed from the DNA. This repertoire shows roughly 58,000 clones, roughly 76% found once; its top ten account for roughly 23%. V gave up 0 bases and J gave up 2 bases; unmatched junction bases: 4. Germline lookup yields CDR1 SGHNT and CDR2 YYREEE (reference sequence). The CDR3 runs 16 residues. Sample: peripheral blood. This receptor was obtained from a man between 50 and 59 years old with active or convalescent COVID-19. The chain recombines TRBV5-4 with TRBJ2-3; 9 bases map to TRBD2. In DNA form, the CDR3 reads TGTGCCAGCAGCTTGGACCTAGCGGGGACCACAGATACGCAGTATTTT. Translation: CASSLDLAGTTDTQYF.